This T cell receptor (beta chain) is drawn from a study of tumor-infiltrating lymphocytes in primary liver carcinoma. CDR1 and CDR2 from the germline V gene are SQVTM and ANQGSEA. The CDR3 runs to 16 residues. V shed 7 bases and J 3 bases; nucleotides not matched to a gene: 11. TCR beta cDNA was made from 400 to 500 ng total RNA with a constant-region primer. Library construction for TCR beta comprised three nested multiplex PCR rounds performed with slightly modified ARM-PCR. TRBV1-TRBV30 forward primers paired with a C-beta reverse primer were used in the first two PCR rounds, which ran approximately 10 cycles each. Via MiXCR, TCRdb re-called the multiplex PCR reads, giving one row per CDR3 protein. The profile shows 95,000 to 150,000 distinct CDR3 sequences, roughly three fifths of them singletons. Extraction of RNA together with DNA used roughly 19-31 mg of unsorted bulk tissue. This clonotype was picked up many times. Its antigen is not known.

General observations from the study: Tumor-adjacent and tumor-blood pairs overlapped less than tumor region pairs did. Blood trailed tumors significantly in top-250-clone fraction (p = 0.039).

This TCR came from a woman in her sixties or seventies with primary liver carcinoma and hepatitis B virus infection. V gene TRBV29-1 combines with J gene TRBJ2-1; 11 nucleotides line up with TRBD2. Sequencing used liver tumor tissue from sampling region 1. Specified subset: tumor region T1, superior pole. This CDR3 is CSAGGTGTSGYNEQFF. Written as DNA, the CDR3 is TGCAGCGCTGGGGGCACCGGGACTAGCGGCTACAATGAGCAGTTCTTC.